A selection of T cell receptor beta chains follows, all from one sample in a study of regulatory T cells in long-lasting Graves disease. In TCRdb, the multiplex PCR reads were re-called with MiXCR into one record per CDR3 protein. The repertoire holds 500,000 to 700,000 distinct CDR3 sequences, with 16% as singletons. These records were also assigned to another study, of T cells in Graves' hyperthyroidism and ophthalmopathy.

Sample: peripheral blood mononuclear cells (PBMCs), taken at new diagnosis, from a patient treated with antithyroid drugs. The receptors were gathered from a woman under 40 with Graves disease. Each CDR3 is given with its conserved first and last residue. D genes are given only for firm matches. Some rows have no size entry. The others give once, few or many, or a class for an expanded clone.

clone size	D gene	V gene	J gene	CDR3 DNA	CDR3 protein
many	TRBD2	TRBV18	TRBJ2-1	TGTGCCAGCTCCCCGGCTCAGCGGGATGGGAATGAGCAGTTCTTC	CASSPAQRDGNEQFF
NA	NA	TRBV11-1	TRBJ2-7	TGTGCCAGCAGCTTAGTCTTCAGAAGCTACGAGCAGTACTTC	CASSLVFRSYEQYF
many	TRBD1	TRBV12-3/TRBV12-4	TRBJ2-1	TGTGCCAGCAGTTTAAGGGGGACAGTATACAATGAGCAGTTCTTC	CASSLRGTVYNEQFF
many	NA	TRBV11-3	TRBJ2-1	TGTGCCAGCAGCTTAGGCGGGACCCTCAATGAGCAGTTCTTC	CASSLGGTLNEQFF
few	NA	TRBV24-1	TRBJ2-1	TGTGCCACCAGTGGGGGTGTAGCGGCCTCCTACAATGAGCAGTTCTTC	CATSGGVAASYNEQFF
NA	NA	TRBV4-1	TRBJ2-7	TGCACCAGCAGCTCCGGATGGGGGAATGTCTACGAGCAGTACTTC	CTSSSGWGNVYEQYF
few	NA	TRBV20-1	TRBJ1-1	TGCAGTGCTACCGTTGGGGGTCTGAACACTGAAGCTTTCTTT	CSATVGGLNTEAFF
NA	NA	TRBV5-4	TRBJ2-1	TGTGCCAGCAGCTTGGGGCTAGCGTTCGGGGAGCAGTTCTTC	CASSLGLAFGEQFF
many	NA	TRBV2	TRBJ2-1	TGTGCCAGCAGGAGGGGTTCCCTCGGGGAGCAGTTCTTC	CASRRGSLGEQFF
many	TRBD1	TRBV12-3/TRBV12-4	TRBJ1-3	TGTGCCAGCAGTTTTTACAGGGGTGGGAGAAACACCATATATTTT	CASSFYRGGRNTIYF
many	NA	TRBV28	TRBJ1-6	TGTGCCAGCAACGACAGAAGGAATTCACCCCTCCACTTT	CASNDRRNSPLHF
many	NA	TRBV24-1	TRBJ1-5	TGTATTATCTGGAAGATCTATCAGCCCCAGCATTTT	CIIWKIYQPQHF
NA	TRBD1	TRBV3-1	TRBJ1-1	TGTGCCAGCAGCCATTCGACAGGGTTGAACACTGAAGCTTTCTTT	CASSHSTGLNTEAFF
NA	TRBD1	TRBV11-2	TRBJ1-2	TGCGCCAGCAGCCAAGGTGGACAGGGTATTTCGGGCTACACCTTC	CASSQGGQGISGYTF
few	TRBD2	TRBV30	TRBJ2-7	TGTGCCTGGAGTGCCCCTTCCCTAGCGGGACGAATCTACGAGCAGTACTTC	CAWSAPSLAGRIYEQYF
few	TRBD1	TRBV27	TRBJ2-7	TGTGCCAGCATGGGACAGGGGTACGAGCAGTACTTC	CASMGQGYEQYF
NA	TRBD2	TRBV9	TRBJ2-1	TGTGCCAGCAGCGTAAGCGGGAGGGGCTACAATGAGCAGTTCTTC	CASSVSGRGYNEQFF
many	TRBD1	TRBV7-3	TRBJ2-7	TGTGCCAGCAGGCGAGATTCCGGGACAGGGCGCGTTTACTCCTACGAGCAGTACTTC	CASRRDSGTGRVYSYEQYF
few	TRBD1	TRBV20-1	TRBJ2-1	TGCAGTGCTAGAGTAGGGACAGGGGTGCCCAATGAGCAGTTCTTC	CSARVGTGVPNEQFF
NA	NA	TRBV7-3	TRBJ2-6	TGTGCCAGCAGCCCAACTACAGGGGCCAACGTCCTGACTTTC	CASSPTTGANVLTF
many	TRBD1	TRBV12-3/TRBV12-4	TRBJ1-4	TGTGCCAGCAGCCGACCCGGGACAGGGGATGAAAAACTGTTTTTT	CASSRPGTGDEKLFF
few	TRBD2	TRBV5-1	TRBJ2-3	TGCGCCAGCAGCTCGGGACTAGCGGGAGGGCTGGCGGATACGCAGTATTTT	CASSSGLAGGLADTQYF
many	NA	TRBV29-1	TRBJ1-1	TGCAGCGGGAAGGACAGTGAAGCTTTCTTT	CSGKDSEAFF
few	NA	TRBV7-2	TRBJ2-6	TGTGCCAGCAGCTTAGTAGTCACGGCCAACGTCCTGACTTTC	CASSLVVTANVLTF
few	NA	TRBV6-2/TRBV6-3	TRBJ1-2	TGTGCCAGCAGCTCCACGTGGGTTTGGGATGGCTACACCTTC	CASSSTWVWDGYTF
many	TRBD1	TRBV5-1	TRBJ1-2	TGCGCCAGCGCCAATCCGACAGGGGTGGGCTACACCTTC	CASANPTGVGYTF
few	NA	TRBV9	TRBJ2-7	TGTGCCAGCAGACCCCCCTACGAGCAGTACTTC	CASRPPYEQYF
many	NA	TRBV28	TRBJ1-1	TGTGCCAGCACCCCGGCCCAGGGTCACACTGAAGCTTTCTTT	CASTPAQGHTEAFF
many	NA	TRBV6-1	TRBJ1-1	TGTGCCAGCAGTGAAGTTGTAGGGACCGCCCGGAATGCTTTCTTT	CASSEVVGTARNAFF
few	TRBD2	TRBV7-9	TRBJ2-5	TGTGCCAGCAGCTCCACCATCGGGACTAGCGGGAGGGAACAAGAGACCCAGTACTTC	CASSSTIGTSGREQETQYF
few	NA	TRBV28	TRBJ2-1	TGTGCCAGCAGTACTAGCTATCATAGCGGAAGCTCCTACAATGAGCAGTTCTTC	CASSTSYHSGSSYNEQFF
few	TRBD2	TRBV19	TRBJ2-7	TGTGCCAGTAGTACAACTAGCGGGAGGTACGAGCAGTACTTC	CASSTTSGRYEQYF
many	NA	TRBV6-1	TRBJ1-1	TGTGCCGCTGAATACTCGGACGGGAACACTGAAGCTTTCTTT	CAAEYSDGNTEAFF
many	TRBD1	TRBV12-3/TRBV12-4	TRBJ1-2	TGTGCCAGCAGTTTAAACGACAGGGGGTCTGACTATGGCTACACCTTC	CASSLNDRGSDYGYTF
NA	TRBD1	TRBV7-2	TRBJ1-1	TGTGCCAGCAGCCCAGGGACAGGGGGTCCGGGCACTGAAGCTTTCTTT	CASSPGTGGPGTEAFF
many	NA	TRBV11-2	TRBJ2-2	TGTGCCAGCAGCCCCCTCGCCGGGGAGCTGTTTTTT	CASSPLAGELFF
many	TRBD1	TRBV12-3/TRBV12-4	TRBJ1-3	TGTGCCAGCAGACCGTCGACAGGGTACGACACCATATATTTT	CASRPSTGYDTIYF
many	NA	TRBV5-1	TRBJ2-1	TGCGCCAGCAGCTTGGCCTGGTCCTACAATGAGCAGTTCTTC	CASSLAWSYNEQFF
few	TRBD1	TRBV20-1	TRBJ2-7	TGCAGTGCTCACCTAAGGACAGGGGTTTCCTACGAGCAGTACTTC	CSAHLRTGVSYEQYF
few	TRBD1	TRBV20-1	TRBJ2-7	TGCAGCCAGGGGGCAGGGACGGACGAGCAGTACTTC	CSQGAGTDEQYF
NA	TRBD1	TRBV6-4	TRBJ1-4	TGTGCCAGCAGTGAAACAGGGGCGGCTAATGAAAAACTGTTTTTT	CASSETGAANEKLFF
many	TRBD2	TRBV28	TRBJ2-7	TGTGCCAGCGGGGGGGGAGCTAATCACGAGCAGTACTTC	CASGGGANHEQYF
many	NA	TRBV12-3/TRBV12-4	TRBJ1-1	TGTGCCAGCAAGACATCTTTTGATTTCACTGAAGCTTTCTTT	CASKTSFDFTEAFF
NA	NA	TRBV18	TRBJ2-1	TGTGCCAGCTCACCAGAGTGGGGTAGTTCCTACAATGAGCAGTTCTTC	CASSPEWGSSYNEQFF
once	NA	TRBV3-1	TRBJ1-3	TGTGCCAGCAGCCAAGGGACAGCGAACTCTGGAAACACCATATATTTT	CASSQGTANSGNTIYF
many	NA	TRBV2	TRBJ1-5	TGTGCCAGCAGGGCCTCCGGGACACATTATAGCAATCAGCCCCAGCATTTT	CASRASGTHYSNQPQHF
many	NA	TRBV28	TRBJ2-3	TGTGCCAGCAGTTTATACATAAGGTTGGGGACTAGCACAGATACGCAGTATTTT	CASSLYIRLGTSTDTQYF
many	TRBD2	TRBV7-9	TRBJ2-5	TGTGCCAGCAGCCCCGGGGTAGCGGGGGAGACCCAGTACTTC	CASSPGVAGETQYF
few	NA	TRBV12-3/TRBV12-4	TRBJ2-2	TGTGCCAGCACGAGTTTAGCGTACACCGGGGAGCTGTTTTTT	CASTSLAYTGELFF
few	NA	TRBV10-3	TRBJ1-6	TGTGCCATCAATTCAGACTCCTATAATTCACCCCTCCACTTT	CAINSDSYNSPLHF
many	TRBD1	TRBV7-2	TRBJ1-2	TGTGCCAGCAGCTATCACCTAGAGCCGGACAGGGATGGCTACACCTTC	CASSYHLEPDRDGYTF
many	TRBD1	TRBV7-8	TRBJ1-5	TGTGCCAGCAGCCGGGACAGTCAGCCCCAGCATTTT	CASSRDSQPQHF
NA	NA	TRBV19	TRBJ2-7	TGTGCCAGTAGTATAGGCCCCCGGGACACCCTCTACGAGCAGCACTTC	CASSIGPRDTLYEQHF
few	TRBD1	TRBV4-1	TRBJ1-1	TGCGCCAGCAGCCAAGATCCAGGGACAGCAAGTAACATGAACACTGAAGCTTTCTTT	CASSQDPGTASNMNTEAFF
NA	TRBD1	TRBV20-1	TRBJ2-1	TGCAGTGCCTCATGGGACAGGGGCCTCAATGAGCAGTTCTTC	CSASWDRGLNEQFF
many	TRBD1	TRBV7-9	TRBJ2-7	TGTGCCAGCTCGAGGGACAGGGGGGACGAGCAGTACTTC	CASSRDRGDEQYF
many	NA	TRBV6-6	TRBJ2-5	TGTGCCAGCAGTTACTCGAGGACACACCAAGAGACCCAGTACTTC	CASSYSRTHQETQYF
few	NA	TRBV19	TRBJ1-1	TGTGCCAGTAGTATAGGCATCGGGACCGCGCTCCAAGCTTTCTTT	CASSIGIGTALQAFF
many	NA	TRBV12-3/TRBV12-4	TRBJ1-4	TGTGCCAGCAGCTCCCAAGTTGAAAAACTGTTTTTT	CASSSQVEKLFF
many	TRBD2	TRBV20-1	TRBJ2-1	TGCAGTGCTAACGGACTAGCGGGATACAATGAGCAGTTCTTC	CSANGLAGYNEQFF